This is a list of T cell receptor beta chains from one sample in a study of cytomegalovirus exposure and HLA in healthy donors. The protocol was immunoSEQ multiplex PCR, while the TCRdb copy is restricted to in-frame clones and leaves out a portion. The sample holds roughly 150,000 clones, around 96% seen once. Sequencing was done on a sample of PBMCs. Every receptor here comes from a woman younger than 35 in good health and CMV-seronegative. CDR3s include the opening cysteine and the closing phenylalanine or tryptophan. The order of the fields is clone size, J gene, CDR3 length, D gene, V gene, CDR3 DNA, CDR3 protein. D genes are given only for firm matches. Clone size is not always given. Where it is, it says once, few, many or a class for expanded clones.

.,TRBJ2-1,14,TRBD2,TRBV7-6,TGTGCCAGCAGCTTAGCGGGAGCGGGGTCGCTCCAGTTCTTC,CASSLAGAGSLQFF
.,TRBJ1-5,11,.,TRBV7-3,TGTGCCAGCAGCCCCCCCCCGAGAGGGCATTTT,CASSPPPRGHF
.,TRBJ2-7,16,TRBD2,TRBV11-2,TGTGCCAGCAGCGGAGTGGGGCGGGGGGGCGCCTACGAGCAGTACTTC,CASSGVGRGGAYEQYF
.,TRBJ2-3,14,TRBD2,TRBV7-3,TGTGCCAGCAGCGCGGGGGTCCTCACAGATACGCAGTATTTT,CASSAGVLTDTQYF
.,TRBJ2-1,15,TRBD2,TRBV7-3,TGTGCCAGCAGCTCAGGACTAGCCACGGACAATGAGCAGTTCTTC,CASSSGLATDNEQFF
.,TRBJ2-3,16,TRBD2,TRBV5-1,TGCGCCAGCAGCTTAGCGGGGGGGCCTATCGCAGATACGCAGTATTTT,CASSLAGGPIADTQYF
.,TRBJ1-2,14,TRBD1,TRBV27,TGTGCCAGCAGTCTAAGACAGGGTAACTATGGCTACACCTTC,CASSLRQGNYGYTF
.,TRBJ2-1,12,.,TRBV29-1,TGCAGTCACAGGAATAACTACAATGAGCAGTTCTTC,CSHRNNYNEQFF
.,TRBJ1-1,15,.,TRBV5-1,TGCGCCAGCAGCCTATCAATCCTATTGAACACTGAAGCTTTCTTT,CASSLSILLNTEAFF
.,TRBJ1-2,11,.,TRBV29-1,TGCAGCGTTATCGGGGGATTGGTGCACACCTTC,CSVIGGLVHTF
.,TRBJ2-1,16,TRBD2,TRBV4-2,TGTGCCAGCAGCCAAGATTTGGGGACTACCCACAATGAGCAGTTCTTC,CASSQDLGTTHNEQFF
.,TRBJ2-1,16,TRBD2,TRBV10-3,TGTGCCATCGGGGGATCAATAGCGGGGGTGGACAATGAGCAGTTCTTC,CAIGGSIAGVDNEQFF
.,TRBJ2-7,16,TRBD1,TRBV27,TGTGCCAGCAGTTTTGGGACAGGGTCCAGCTCCTACGAGCAGTACTTC,CASSFGTGSSSYEQYF
few,TRBJ1-6,13,.,TRBV6-5,TGTGCCAGCACCAGCGGGGGTAATTCACCCCTCCACTTT,CASTSGGNSPLHF
once,TRBJ2-6,17,TRBD1,TRBV4-1,TGCGCCAGCAGCCAAGTGGAACAGGGGGCTGGGGCCAACGTCCTGACTTTC,CASSQVEQGAGANVLTF
.,TRBJ2-1,15,.,TRBV15,TGTGCCACCAGCAGAGATCGCGGGACGGGGAATGAGCAGTTCTTC,CATSRDRGTGNEQFF
.,TRBJ2-5,17,TRBD1,TRBV19,TGTGCCAGTAGTATTGGTCGGAACAGGGGATTCCAAGAGACCCAGTACTTC,CASSIGRNRGFQETQYF
.,TRBJ1-6,15,TRBD1,TRBV6-5,TGTGCCAGCAGTCGTGGAGACAGGGCCGGATCACCCCTCCACTTT,CASSRGDRAGSPLHF
few,TRBJ1-2,12,TRBD1,TRBV19,TGTGCCAGTAGTCCAGGGGGTTATGGCTACACCTTC,CASSPGGYGYTF
.,TRBJ1-4,15,.,TRBV4-3,TGCGCCAGCAGCCAAGATCAGGGTACTAATGAAAAACTGTTTTTT,CASSQDQGTNEKLFF
.,TRBJ1-6,13,TRBD1,TRBV18,TGTGCCAGCGAGGGACAGGGGTATTCACCCCTCCACTTT,CASEGQGYSPLHF